A selection of T cell receptor beta chains follows, all from one sample in a study of T cell responses to AZD1222 COVID-19 vaccine. Produced via immunoSEQ multiplex PCR; TCRdb's table is partial and in-frame only. The table lists more than 110,000 clones, about 92% of them singletons, with just over 3% in the top ten. Sequenced material: peripheral blood, taken on day 0 of AZD1222 vaccination. All receptors come from an adult in good health. The CDR3 runs from the conserved cysteine through the conserved F or W. D genes are given only for firm matches. Expanded clones are given a class, and other clones once, few, many or no size at all.

D,J,length,V,size,DNA,CDR3
.,TRBJ2-1,13,TRBV30,.,TGTGCCTGGAGTGATAGCCCATACAATGAGCAGTTCTTC,CAWSDSPYNEQFF
TRBD1,TRBJ1-2,16,TRBV10-3,.,TGTGCCATCAGTGAGTCGACAGGGGGCTATGATTATGGCTACACCTTC,CAISESTGGYDYGYTF
.,TRBJ1-1,15,TRBV7-9,.,TGTGCCAGCAGCACTCGGGGAACGGTGAACACTGAAGCTTTCTTT,CASSTRGTVNTEAFF
.,TRBJ1-4,13,TRBV4-1,.,TGCGCCAGCAGCCACACGGCGGATGAAAAACTGTTTTTT,CASSHTADEKLFF
.,TRBJ1-3,15,TRBV25-1,.,TGTGCCAGCAGTGAAGTCCCTGCGGCTGGAAACACCATATATTTT,CASSEVPAAGNTIYF
.,TRBJ1-4,15,TRBV2,.,TGTGCCAGCAGCGCGACGGGGGCGATTAATGAAAAACTGTTTTTT,CASSATGAINEKLFF
TRBD1,TRBJ1-2,15,TRBV12-5,.,TGTGCTAGTGGTTCCTGGGGGGGGACAGGGGATGGCTACACCTTC,CASGSWGGTGDGYTF
.,TRBJ1-2,12,TRBV11-2,.,TGTGCCAGCAGCACCTCAGTCTATGGCTACACCTTC,CASSTSVYGYTF
TRBD1,TRBJ1-6,14,TRBV18,.,TGTGCCAGCTCACCAGGACAGGATAATTCACCCCTCCACTTT,CASSPGQDNSPLHF
TRBD2,TRBJ2-3,16,TRBV5-1,.,TGCGCCAGCAGGAAGATTAGCGGGACTAGCACAGATACGCAGTATTTT,CASRKISGTSTDTQYF
TRBD1,TRBJ1-2,14,TRBV5-1,.,TGCGCCAGCAGCCAGGGACAGGGGAATTTTGGCTACACCTTC,CASSQGQGNFGYTF
TRBD1,TRBJ2-7,15,TRBV2,.,TGTGCCAGCAACTGGGACAGTGCAAGCTCCTACGAGCAGTACTTC,CASNWDSASSYEQYF
.,TRBJ1-3,13,TRBV27,.,TGTGCCAGCAGTTACACGAGTGGAAACACCATATATTTT,CASSYTSGNTIYF
TRBD2,TRBJ2-7,14,TRBV25-1,.,TGTGCCAGCAGTGAATCGTCTAGCGGGTACGAGCAGTACTTC,CASSESSSGYEQYF
.,TRBJ2-7,14,TRBV11-2,.,TGTGCCAGCAGCTTAGTTAGGACCCCGGGCGAGCAGTACTTC,CASSLVRTPGEQYF
TRBD1,TRBJ2-7,14,TRBV2,.,TGTGCCAGCAGGCTACTGGACAGGGTGTCCGAGCAGTACTTC,CASRLLDRVSEQYF
.,TRBJ1-2,13,TRBV11-2,.,TGTGCCAGCAGCTTCCAGGGCGACTATGGCTACACCTTC,CASSFQGDYGYTF
.,TRBJ1-1,17,TRBV7-6,.,TGTGCCAGCAGCCTAGAGGTAGGGTTGACAATGAACACTGAAGCTTTCTTT,CASSLEVGLTMNTEAFF
.,TRBJ1-1,14,TRBV27,.,TGTGCCAGCAGCCTGGAACCAATAAACACTGAAGCTTTCTTT,CASSLEPINTEAFF
.,TRBJ2-7,10,TRBV6-5,.,TGTGCCAGCAGTCTGTACGAGCAGTACTTC,CASSLYEQYF
.,TRBJ1-6,17,TRBV30,.,TGTGCCTGGCGAGGCCGCGACAGGAGCATGAGGAATTCACCCCTCCACTTT,CAWRGRDRSMRNSPLHF
.,TRBJ2-3,19,TRBV14,.,TGTGCCAGCAGCCACCCCCCGACCGGCGCCGCCTCTAGCACAGATACGCAGTATTTT,CASSHPPTGAASSTDTQYF
.,TRBJ1-3,14,TRBV6-5,.,TGTGCCAGCAGTCTCCCGGGGCCTGGAAACACCATATATTTT,CASSLPGPGNTIYF
.,TRBJ2-7,13,TRBV10-3,.,TGTGCCATCAGTGACAGAATCTTCTACGAGCAGTACTTC,CAISDRIFYEQYF
.,TRBJ1-2,14,TRBV19,.,TGTGCCAGTAGTATAGCGGGGGCAGACTATGGCTACACCTTC,CASSIAGADYGYTF
.,TRBJ2-7,15,TRBV27,.,TGTGCCAGCAGGGGGGCGGGAAGGGGGGCCTCCGAGCAGTACTTC,CASRGAGRGASEQYF
TRBD2,TRBJ2-1,19,TRBV5-1,.,TGCGCCAGCAGCTCTGGAGGGGGAATGCCTAGCGGGATCCACAATGAGCAGTTCTTC,CASSSGGGMPSGIHNEQFF
TRBD2,TRBJ2-1,19,TRBV4-3,once,TGCGCCAGCAGCCAAGTCGTAGGTAGCGGGAGTGCCCGCTGGAATGAGCAGTTCTTC,CASSQVVGSGSARWNEQFF
TRBD2,TRBJ2-5,14,TRBV11-2,.,TGTGCCAGCAGCCCATGGGAGGGGCTGGAGACCCAGTACTTC,CASSPWEGLETQYF
.,TRBJ2-1,15,TRBV7-2,.,TGTGCCAGCAGTTCCGTCGGGGGAAGCTACAATGAGCAGTTCTTC,CASSSVGGSYNEQFF
TRBD2,TRBJ2-7,16,TRBV3-1/TRBV3-2,.,TGTGCCAGCAGCCGGTCCGGGACTAGCGTCAGCTACGAGCAGTACTTC,CASSRSGTSVSYEQYF
.,TRBJ2-3,13,TRBV9,.,TGTGCCAGCAGCGTAGGGTCCACAGATACGCAGTATTTT,CASSVGSTDTQYF
.,TRBJ2-3,16,TRBV6-2/TRBV6-3,.,TGTGCCAGCAGTTACTCGTTCTTGGGGATCACAGATACGCAGTATTTT,CASSYSFLGITDTQYF
TRBD1,TRBJ1-1,14,TRBV6-5,.,TGTGCCAGCAGTTACTCGACACAGGGGAATGAAGCTTTCTTT,CASSYSTQGNEAFF
.,TRBJ2-5,16,TRBV12-5,.,TGTGCTAGTGGTTTGGTTTTGTCTCCGGGAAAAGAGACCCAGTACTTC,CASGLVLSPGKETQYF
.,TRBJ2-5,16,TRBV2,.,TGTGCCAGCAGTGAAGGTTTTCGGGGGCGGGCGGAGACCCAGTACTTC,CASSEGFRGRAETQYF
TRBD1,TRBJ1-2,15,TRBV4-1,.,TGCGCCAGCAGCCTAAGACAGGGGGTTAACTATGGCTACACCTTC,CASSLRQGVNYGYTF
TRBD1,TRBJ2-7,14,TRBV6-6,.,TGTGCCAGCAGTTCCGGGACAGGTGACTACGAGCAGTACTTC,CASSSGTGDYEQYF
TRBD2,TRBJ2-1,17,TRBV23-1,once,TGCGCCAGCAGTCAATCGCCCCGGCTAGCGGGATACAATGAGCAGTTCTTC,CASSQSPRLAGYNEQFF
.,TRBJ2-4,19,TRBV10-2,.,TGCGCCAGCAGAGATCCCGGGGGCGTGTCCCCGCTAGCCAAAAACATTCAGTACTTC,CASRDPGGVSPLAKNIQYF
.,TRBJ2-7,12,TRBV29-1,.,TGCAGCACCGTGACGGAGACCTACGAGCAGTACTTC,CSTVTETYEQYF
.,TRBJ2-3,12,TRBV5-4,.,TGTGCCAGCAGCTTGCAAACAGGATGGGAGTATTTT,CASSLQTGWEYF
.,TRBJ2-3,17,TRBV28,once,TGTGCCAGCACCACCCCGCAGGCAATTACGGTGACAGATACGCAGTATTTT,CASTTPQAITVTDTQYF